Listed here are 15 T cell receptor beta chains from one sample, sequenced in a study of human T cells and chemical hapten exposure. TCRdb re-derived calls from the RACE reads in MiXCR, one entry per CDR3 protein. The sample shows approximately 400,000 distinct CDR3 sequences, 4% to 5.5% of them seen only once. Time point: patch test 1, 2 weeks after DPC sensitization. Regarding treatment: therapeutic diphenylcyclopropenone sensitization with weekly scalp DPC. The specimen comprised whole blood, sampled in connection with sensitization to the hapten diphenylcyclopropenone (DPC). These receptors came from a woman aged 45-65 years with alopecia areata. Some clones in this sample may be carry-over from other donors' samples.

Here the CDR3 reads CASSSSFSRAGELFF. The CDR3 bases are TGTGCCAGCAGCTCGTCGTTCAGTCGAGCCGGGGAGCTGTTTTTT. The chain joins TRBV7-3 to TRBJ2-2; no firm D call. Germline CDR1 SGHTA, CDR2 FQGTGA. The CDR3 extends over 15 amino acids. V was trimmed by 4 bases and J by 6 bases, leaving 15 bases between them.

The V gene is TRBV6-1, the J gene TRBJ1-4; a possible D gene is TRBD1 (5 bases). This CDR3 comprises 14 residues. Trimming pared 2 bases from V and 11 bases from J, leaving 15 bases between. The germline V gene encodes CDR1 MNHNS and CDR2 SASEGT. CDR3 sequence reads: CASSELTGREKLFF. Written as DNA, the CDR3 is TGTGCCAGCAGTGAACTTACAGGCCGGGAGAAACTGTTTTTT.

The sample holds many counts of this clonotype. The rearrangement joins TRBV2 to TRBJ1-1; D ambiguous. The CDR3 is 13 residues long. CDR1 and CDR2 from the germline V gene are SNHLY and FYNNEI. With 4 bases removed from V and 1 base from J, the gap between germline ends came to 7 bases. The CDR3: CASSVGENTEAFF. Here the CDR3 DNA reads TGTGCCAGCAGTGTCGGGGAGAACACTGAAGCTTTCTTT. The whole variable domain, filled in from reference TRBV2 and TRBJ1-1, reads EPEVTQTPSHQVTQMGQEVILRCVPISNHLYFYWYRQILGQKVEFLVSFYNNEISEKSEIFDDQFSVERPDGSNFTLKIRSTKLEDSAMYFCASSVGENTEAFFGQGTRLTVV.

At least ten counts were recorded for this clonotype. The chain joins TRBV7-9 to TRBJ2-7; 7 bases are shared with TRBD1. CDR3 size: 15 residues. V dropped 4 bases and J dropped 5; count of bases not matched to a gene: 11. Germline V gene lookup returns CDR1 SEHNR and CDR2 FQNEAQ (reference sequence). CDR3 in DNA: TGTGCCAGCAGCTCCGTGACCGGGACAGAGGACGAGCAGTACTTC. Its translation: CASSSVTGTEDEQYF.

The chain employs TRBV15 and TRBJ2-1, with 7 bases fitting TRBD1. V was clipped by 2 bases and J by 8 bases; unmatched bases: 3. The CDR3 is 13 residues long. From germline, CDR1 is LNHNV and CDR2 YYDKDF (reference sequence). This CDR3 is CATSRPQGDEQFF. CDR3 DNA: TGTGCCACCAGCAGACCCCAGGGGGATGAGCAGTTCTTC.

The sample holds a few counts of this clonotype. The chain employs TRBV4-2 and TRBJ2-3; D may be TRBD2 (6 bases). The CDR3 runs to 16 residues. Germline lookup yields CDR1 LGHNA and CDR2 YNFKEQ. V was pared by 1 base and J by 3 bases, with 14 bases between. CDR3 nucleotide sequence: TGTGCCAGCAGCCAAGGAGAGGCCGGGAGAACAGATACGCAGTATTTT. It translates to CASSQGEAGRTDTQYF.

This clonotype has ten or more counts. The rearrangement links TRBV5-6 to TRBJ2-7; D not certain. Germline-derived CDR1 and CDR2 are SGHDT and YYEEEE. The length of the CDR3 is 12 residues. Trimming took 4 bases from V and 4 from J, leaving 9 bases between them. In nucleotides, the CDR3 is TGTGCCAGCAGCCTAGGGCAGTACGAGCAGTACTTC. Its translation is CASSLGQYEQYF.

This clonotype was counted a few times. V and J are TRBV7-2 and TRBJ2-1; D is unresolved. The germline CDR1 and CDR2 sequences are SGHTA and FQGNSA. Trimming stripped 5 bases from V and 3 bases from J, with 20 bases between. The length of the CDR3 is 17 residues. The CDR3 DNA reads TGTGCCAGCAGCCATCGCGGCTCCCTATCTATCTACAATGAGCAGTTCTTC. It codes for CASSHRGSLSIYNEQFF.

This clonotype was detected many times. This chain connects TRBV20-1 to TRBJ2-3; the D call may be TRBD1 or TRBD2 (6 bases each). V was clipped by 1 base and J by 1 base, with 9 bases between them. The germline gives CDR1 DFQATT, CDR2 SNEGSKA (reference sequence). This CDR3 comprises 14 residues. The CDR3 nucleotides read TGCAGTGCTAGAGGGGGGGCTGGCACAGATACGCAGTATTTT. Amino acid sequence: CSARGGAGTDTQYF.

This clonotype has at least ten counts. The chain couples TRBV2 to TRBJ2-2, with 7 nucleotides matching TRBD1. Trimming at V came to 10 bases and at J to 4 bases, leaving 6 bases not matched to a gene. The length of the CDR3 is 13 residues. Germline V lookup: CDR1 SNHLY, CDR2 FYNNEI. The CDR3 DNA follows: TGTGCCATCAAGACAGGGACCACCGGGGAGCTGTTTTTT. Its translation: CAIKTGTTGELFF. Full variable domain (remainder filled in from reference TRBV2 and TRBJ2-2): EPEVTQTPSHQVTQMGQEVILRCVPISNHLYFYWYRQILGQKVEFLVSFYNNEISEKSEIFDDQFSVERPDGSNFTLKIRSTKLEDSAMYFCAIKTGTTGELFFGEGSRLTVL.

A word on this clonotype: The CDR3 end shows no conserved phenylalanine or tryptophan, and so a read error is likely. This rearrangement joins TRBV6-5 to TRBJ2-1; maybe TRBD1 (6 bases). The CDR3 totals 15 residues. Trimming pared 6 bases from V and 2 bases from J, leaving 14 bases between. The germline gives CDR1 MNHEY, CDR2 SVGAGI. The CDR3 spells CASRKDSGAYNEQFS. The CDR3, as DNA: TGTGCCAGCAGGAAGGACAGTGGGGCCTACAATGAGCAGTTCTCC.

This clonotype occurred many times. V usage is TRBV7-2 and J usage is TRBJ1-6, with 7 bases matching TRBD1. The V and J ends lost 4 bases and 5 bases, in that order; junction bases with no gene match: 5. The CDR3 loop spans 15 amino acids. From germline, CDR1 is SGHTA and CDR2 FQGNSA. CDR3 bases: TGTGCCAGCAGCTATAGGGGGCCCAATAATTCACCCCTCCACTTT. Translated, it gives CASSYRGPNNSPLHF.

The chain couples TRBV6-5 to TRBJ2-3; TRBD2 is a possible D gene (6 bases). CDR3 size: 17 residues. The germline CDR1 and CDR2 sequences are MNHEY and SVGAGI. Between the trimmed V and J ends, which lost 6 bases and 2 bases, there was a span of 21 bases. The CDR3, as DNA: TGTGCCAGCAGGCCTACGTCGAATAGCGGACTCACAGATACGCAGTATTTT. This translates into CASRPTSNSGLTDTQYF.

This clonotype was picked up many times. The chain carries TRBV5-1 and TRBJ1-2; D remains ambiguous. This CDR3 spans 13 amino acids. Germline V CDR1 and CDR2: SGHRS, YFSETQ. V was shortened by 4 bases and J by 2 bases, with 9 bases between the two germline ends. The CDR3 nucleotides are TGCGCCAGCAGCGAGGACGCGAACTATGGCTACACCTTC. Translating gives CASSEDANYGYTF.

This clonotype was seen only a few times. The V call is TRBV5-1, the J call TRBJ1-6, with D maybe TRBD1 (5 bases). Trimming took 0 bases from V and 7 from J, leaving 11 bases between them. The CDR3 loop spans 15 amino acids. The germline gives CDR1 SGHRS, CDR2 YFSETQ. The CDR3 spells CASSLGGRSNSPLHF. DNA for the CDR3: TGCGCCAGCAGCTTGGGGGGACGGAGCAATTCACCCCTCCACTTT.